The following is a T cell receptor beta chain sequence with its context. Trimming shortened V by 2 bases and J by 6 bases, and 14 bases separated the two germline ends. There are 15 residues in the CDR3. CDR1 is LNHDA and CDR2 is SQIVND in the germline V gene (reference sequence). This record belongs to a study of blood T cell repertoires in COVID-19. Turning to the study itself: Sites across the United States, Italy and Spain contributed samples from acute and convalescent COVID-19. In each case, the material was cDNA or gDNA derived from T cells, B-cell-depleted T cells, or PBMCs.

Authors' methods: Counts of nucleated cells, estimated from reference gene primer amplification, were obtained. The protocol was immunoSEQ multiplex PCR, while the TCRdb copy is restricted to in-frame clones and leaves out a portion. D and trimming come from the DNA, and the V and J calls and clone size come from that table. The sample lists 150,000 to 200,000 clones, approximately 95% occurring once. The sample was peripheral blood. The gene calls are TRBV19 and TRBJ1-5; no reliable D call. The source is a woman in her forties or fifties with acute or convalescent COVID-19. The chain's CDR3 is CASSIKWGSGQPQHF. The CDR3 region has the DNA TGTGCCAGTAGTATAAAATGGGGAAGCGGTCAGCCCCAGCATTTT.